These 25 T cell receptor beta chains were sequenced from one sample in a study of blood T cell repertoires in COVID-19. Sequenced by immunoSEQ multiplex PCR; TCRdb stores in-frame clones only, minus some. This table has under 400,000 clones, around 87% appearing once. The sequencing sample was made of peripheral blood. These receptors originate from a woman under 40 with COVID-19, enrolled during active disease.

This clone showed up just once. The chain uses TRBV19 and TRBJ1-2, with 8 nucleotides matching TRBD1. Germline assignment: CDR1 LNHDA and CDR2 SQIVND (reference sequence). Trimming removed 5 bases from V and 10 bases from J; junction bases left unmatched: 12. CDR3 length: 14 residues. For the CDR3, the DNA is TGTGCCAGTAGTCGGACAGGGACTCTGGCGGCCTACACCTTC. Residues: CASSRTGTLAAYTF.

The chain uses TRBV5-1 and TRBJ2-7; D not certain. Germline CDR1 SGHRS, CDR2 YFSETQ. The CDR3 extends over 14 amino acids. V was cut by 3 bases and J by 2 bases, with 12 bases left in between. The DNA of the CDR3 is TGCGCCAGCAGCTCTACCTCAAATCCCTACGAGCAGTACTTC. Protein sequence: CASSSTSNPYEQYF.

The J gene is TRBJ2-3, the V gene TRBV11-2; 10 nucleotides line up with TRBD1. Germline CDR1 is SGHAT and CDR2 is FQNNGV. CDR3 length: 19 residues. V dropped 3 bases and J dropped 0; count of bases not matched to a gene: 12. CDR3 amino acids: CASSLEPGQGPTSTDTQYF. The CDR3 DNA reads TGTGCCAGCAGCTTGGAACCGGGACAGGGGCCAACTAGCACAGATACGCAGTATTTT. Using reference TRBV11-2 and TRBJ2-3 for the parts outside the CDR3, the full variable domain is EAGVAQSPRYKIIEKRQSVAFWCNPISGHATLYWYQQILGQGPKLLIQFQNNGVVDDSQLPKDRFSAERLKGVDSTLKIQPAKLEDSAVYLCASSLEPGQGPTSTDTQYFGPGTRLTVL.

This chain connects TRBV28 to TRBJ1-1; TRBD1 aligns across 7 bases. The CDR3 consists of 14 residues. CDR1 is MDHEN, CDR2 SYDVKM, per germline. Germline trimming cut 4 bases from V and 0 bases from J; bases unmatched to any gene: 2. CDR3 region: CASSSDRVNTEAFF. CDR3 sequence (DNA): TGTGCCAGCAGTTCAGACAGGGTGAACACTGAAGCTTTCTTT.

The rearrangement links TRBV27 to TRBJ1-3, with no clear D. Germline V CDR1 and CDR2: MNHEY, SMNVEV (reference sequence). The CDR3 totals 15 residues. V was pared by 2 bases and J by 0 bases, with 8 bases between. CDR3 sequence: CASSLSVFSGNTIYF. The DNA of the CDR3 is TGTGCCAGCAGTTTAAGCGTCTTCTCTGGAAACACCATATATTTT.

The chain has TRBV24-1 and TRBJ2-7, with D perhaps matching TRBD2 (6 bases). CDR1 is KGHDR, CDR2 SFDVKD, per germline. V lost 4 bases and J lost 5, with 11 bases in between. The CDR3 runs 13 residues. The CDR3 loop reads CATSEPGDDEQYF. Written as DNA, the CDR3 is TGTGCCACCAGTGAACCGGGGGACGACGAGCAGTACTTC.

The chain recombines TRBV3-1 (or the pseudogene TRBV3-2) with TRBJ2-4, with TRBD1 matching 7 bases. The CDR3 is made up of 15 amino acids. Germline V lookup: CDR1 LGHDT, CDR2 YNNKEL (reference sequence). Germline trimming cut 1 base from V and 7 bases from J; bases unmatched to any gene: 7. This CDR3 is CASSQVGDRANIQYF. The CDR3 coding sequence is TGTGCCAGCAGCCAAGTGGGAGACAGGGCGAACATTCAGTACTTC.

The CDR3 DNA reads as TGCGCCAGCAGCCGAACGACAGGGAACTATGGCTACACCTTC. Its protein product is CASSRTTGNYGYTF. J is TRBJ1-2 and V is TRBV5-1, with 7 nucleotides matching TRBD1. CDR1 SGHRS and CDR2 YFSETQ come from the germline V gene. This CDR3 is 14 amino acids long. J was trimmed by 2 bases and V by 4 bases; bases with no gene match: 5.

The V call is TRBV2, the J call TRBJ2-7; 7 bases align to TRBD2. The CDR3 runs 12 residues. Germline lookup yields CDR1 SNHLY and CDR2 FYNNEI. Trimming removed 5 bases from V and 7 bases from J; junction bases left unmatched: 5. The CDR3 loop reads CASSILAREQYF. The CDR3 region has the DNA TGTGCCAGCAGTATACTAGCGCGTGAGCAGTACTTC.

The chain couples TRBV9 to TRBJ2-3; D is possibly TRBD2 (6 bases). Trimming removed 4 bases from V and 2 bases from J, with 20 bases in between. This CDR3 is built from 17 residues. Germline-derived CDR1 and CDR2 are SGDLS and YYNGEE. The CDR3 DNA reads as TGTGCCAGCAGCCCCCCCATCGGTAGCGGAGACACAGATACGCAGTATTTT. Translating gives CASSPPIGSGDTDTQYF.

The genes are TRBV9 and TRBJ1-1, with D perhaps TRBD1 (6 bases). Trimming removed 0 bases at V and 0 bases at J, with 12 bases between. The CDR3 covers 16 residues. Germline V gene data show CDR1 as SGDLS and CDR2 as YYNGEE. The CDR3 loop is CASSVGQGLMNTEAFF. The CDR3 DNA follows: TGTGCCAGCAGCGTAGGCCAGGGGCTCATGAACACTGAAGCTTTCTTT.

This clone was recorded only once. The V and J genes are TRBV24-1 and TRBJ2-6, with a tentative D call TRBD1 (6 bases). The CDR3 contains 16 residues. V shed 0 bases and J shed 2 bases, with 7 bases lying between them. CDR1 and CDR2 from the germline V gene are KGHDR and SFDVKD. The chain's CDR3 is CATSDLKGAGANVLTF. In DNA form, the CDR3 reads TGTGCCACCAGTGATTTGAAGGGGGCTGGGGCCAACGTCCTGACTTTC.

The gene calls are TRBV24-1 and TRBJ2-3; 8 bases align to TRBD2. The CDR3 is 14 residues long. Trimming at V came to 10 bases and at J to 4 bases, leaving 9 bases not matched to a gene. Germline-derived CDR1 and CDR2 are KGHDR and SFDVKD. The CDR3 is CATSLTGGADTQYF. CDR3 nucleotides: TGTGCCACAAGTCTCACGGGAGGGGCAGATACGCAGTATTTT.

The gene calls are TRBV6-5 and TRBJ2-7; TRBD1 matches at 9 bases. Germline V gene lookup returns CDR1 MNHEY and CDR2 SVGAGI. The V gene end was trimmed by 5 bases and the J gene end by 5 bases; junction bases not matched to a gene: 7. The length of the CDR3 is 14 residues. CDR3 region: CASSTGTGRNEQYF. CDR3 DNA sequence: TGTGCCAGCAGTACCGGGACAGGGCGCAACGAGCAGTACTTC.

J is TRBJ2-2 and V is TRBV5-1; 12 nucleotides align to TRBD1. The germline V gene encodes CDR1 SGHRS and CDR2 YFSETQ. This CDR3 has 15 residues. J was trimmed by 7 bases and V by 3 bases; bases with no gene match: 4. The CDR3 nucleotides read TGCGCCAGCAGCTCGGGACAGGGGGCGATCGGGGAGCTGTTTTTT. Protein product: CASSSGQGAIGELFF.

In this sample, this clone turned up once. The genes are TRBV24-1 and TRBJ2-3; 7 bases are a match to TRBD2. The CDR3 has 13 residues. V was clipped by 6 bases and J by 6 bases; unmatched bases: 5. Germline V gives CDR1 KGHDR, CDR2 SFDVKD. This CDR3 reads CATSRGSGDTQYF. CDR3 coding DNA: TGTGCCACCAGTCGCGGGAGTGGGGATACGCAGTATTTT.

This clone occurred a few times. This chain links TRBV7-3 with TRBJ2-6, with D perhaps matching TRBD2 (5 bases). V was cut by 6 bases and J by 1 base, with 10 bases left in between. The CDR3 spans 15 residues. CDR1 is SGHTA, CDR2 FQGTGA, per germline. CDR3 bases: TGTGCCAGCAGTCGGGAAGGGTCTGGGGCCAACGTCCTGACTTTC. This codes for CASSREGSGANVLTF.

This clone was seen a single time. The rearrangement joins TRBV2 to TRBJ2-1; TRBD2 matches at 8 bases. The V gene end was trimmed by 1 base and the J gene end by 10 bases; junction bases not matched to a gene: 3. Germline values: CDR1 SNHLY, CDR2 FYNNEI. This CDR3 contains 13 residues. The CDR3 here is CASSEVSGGEQFF. CDR3 sequence (DNA): TGTGCCAGCAGTGAAGTATCGGGGGGGGAGCAGTTCTTC.

The gene calls are TRBV28 and TRBJ2-1; 9 bases line up with TRBD1. Germline V gene sequence: CDR1 MDHEN, CDR2 SYDVKM. The V segment lost 6 bases and the J segment 9 bases; nucleotides outside the gene matches: 9. The CDR3 length is 14 residues. The chain's CDR3 is CASRIPGTGSEQFF. The CDR3 DNA sequence: TGTGCCAGCAGGATCCCCGGGACAGGGAGTGAGCAGTTCTTC. Full variable domain (outside the CDR3, taken from reference TRBV28 and TRBJ2-1): DVKVTQSSRYLVKRTGEKVFLECVQDMDHENMFWYRQDPGLGLRLIYFSYDVKMKEKGDIPEGYSVSREKKERFSLILESASTNQTSMYLCASRIPGTGSEQFFGPGTRLTVL.

The chain carries TRBV7-3 and TRBJ2-1, with D possibly matching TRBD2 (7 bases). Trimming left V 0 bases short and J 6 bases short, with 27 bases between. Germline V lookup: CDR1 SGHTA, CDR2 FQGTGA. CDR3 length equals 20 residues. CDR3 DNA sequence: TGTGCCAGCAGCTTAACTCCGGGACAAGGTACTAGCGAGGGTCTCAATGAGCAGTTCTTC. It yields the protein CASSLTPGQGTSEGLNEQFF.

The chain couples TRBV5-1 to TRBJ2-7, with D maybe TRBD2 (7 bases). The V end was cut by 4 bases, the J end by 3 bases, with 17 bases between. This CDR3 spans 15 amino acids. Germline CDR1 and CDR2: SGHRS and YFSETQ. CDR3 bases: TGCGCCAGCAGCCCGGGGGGTGGAGGGGGCTACGAGCAGTACTTC. Residues: CASSPGGGGGYEQYF.

The chain links TRBV5-1 to TRBJ2-7; 9 bases map to TRBD2. Germline CDR1 is SGHRS and CDR2 is YFSETQ. This CDR3 is 14 amino acids long. V lost 4 bases, J lost 2 bases, and 4 bases stayed unmatched. The CDR3 here is CASSPIAGAYEQYF. As DNA, the CDR3 is TGCGCCAGCAGCCCGATAGCGGGAGCCTACGAGCAGTACTTC.

Only one count was recorded for this clone. The rearrangement uses TRBV5-1 and TRBJ2-2; 7 positions agree with TRBD1. CDR1 SGHRS and CDR2 YFSETQ come from the germline V gene. There are 15 residues in the CDR3. The J segment lost 0 bases and the V segment lost 6 bases, leaving 5 bases of the junction unmatched. CDR3 protein: CASTPGTANTGELFF. CDR3 in DNA: TGCGCCAGCACCCCCGGGACAGCGAACACCGGGGAGCTGTTTTTT.

Comment on this clone: This specimen includes other DNA sequences encoding the same CDR3. The gene calls are TRBV9 and TRBJ2-5; 7 bases line up with TRBD2. CDR1 and CDR2 from the germline V gene are SGDLS and YYNGEE. The CDR3 runs to 15 residues. V was pared by 0 bases and J by 5 bases, with 7 bases of the junction left unmatched. The CDR3 protein is CASSVVGGSGETQYF. DNA for the CDR3: TGTGCCAGCAGCGTAGTCGGGGGGTCGGGGGAGACCCAGTACTTC.

CDR3 coding DNA: TGTGCCAGCAGCACGGGACTACAAACCTACGAGCAGTACTTC. It translates to CASSTGLQTYEQYF. This chain joins TRBV5-4 and TRBJ2-7; 7 nucleotides align to TRBD2. The CDR3 runs 14 residues. The germline V gene has CDR1 SGHNT and CDR2 YYREEE (reference sequence). The junction had 6 bases not matched to a gene; V was cut back by 4 bases and J by 2 bases. Combining the CDR3 with reference TRBV5-4 and TRBJ2-7 gives the whole variable domain ETGVTQSPTHLIKTRGQQVTLRCSSQSGHNTVSWYQQALGQGPQFIFQYYREEENGRGNFPPRFSGLQFPNYSSELNVNALELDDSALYLCASSTGLQTYEQYFGPGTRLTVT.